This T cell receptor (beta chain) was captured in a study of T cell repertoires and HLA-DP antigens. On this clone: The antigen is not known.

TCRdb's table, derived via immunoSEQ multiplex PCR, lists solely in-frame clones and lacks some. The data contain roughly 110,000 clones, 80% to 95% of them singletons. Germline CDR1 reads SGHNT; CDR2 reads YYREEE (reference sequence). The germline V and J ends were trimmed by 5 bases and 2 bases, with 14 bases remaining between them. The CDR3 spans 16 residues. This chain uses TRBV5-4 with TRBJ2-6, with D possibly being TRBD2 (6 bases). Sequences were obtained from CD4+ T cells from PBMCs. This clonotype originated in a woman in her late teens or twenties in good health and CMV-seronegative. The CDR3 spells CASRLSGGTGANVLTF. Written as DNA, the CDR3 is TGTGCCAGCAGACTTTCCGGGGGAACTGGGGCCAACGTCCTGACTTTC.